The entry that follows covers one T cell receptor beta chain sequence. The antigen is undetermined. This entry comes from a study of T cells in Graves' hyperthyroidism and ophthalmopathy. Study findings and constraints: In blood, most of the thyroid clonotypes expanded above 0.001 were also present.

CDR1 and CDR2 (germline): SGHRS, YFSETQ. The trim removed 4 bases at V and 1 base at J, leaving 5 bases unmatched. The CDR3 runs to 15 residues. Recently diagnosed hyperthyroidism of less than 2 months' duration affected patients aged 18 to 65. On the basis of clinical symptoms, serum thyroxine and TRAb, thyroid ultrasound and orbital computed tomography, diagnoses were made. Template material for amplifying TCR beta CDR3 regions consisted of RNA transcripts. First-round RT-PCR with HTBI primers amplified the TCR CDR3 region. TCRdb itself ran the multiplex PCR reads through MiXCR, one entry per CDR3 protein. In the table there are fewer than 650,000 distinct CDR3 sequences, 12% to 15% of which are singletons.

Sample: blood. This clonotype originated in a woman between 40 and 50 years old with Graves' hyperthyroidism. This chain uses TRBV5-1 with TRBJ2-1; 7 bases fit TRBD2. CDR3 coding DNA: TGCGCCAGCAGCGAAAGCGGGAATTCCTACAATGAGCAGTTCTTC. This encodes CASSESGNSYNEQFF.